The sequence of this T cell receptor beta chain was determined in a study of blood T cell repertoires in COVID-19. Study-level background: The samples span acute and convalescent COVID-19 from the United States, Italy and Spain.

Per the original methods: Amplified reference gene primers provided the basis for estimating nucleated cell counts. Sequenced by immunoSEQ multiplex PCR; TCRdb stores in-frame clones only, minus some. Clone size and V and J calls were adopted from that table, with D and trimming inferred from the DNA. The data contain under 200,000 clones, about 88% of them seen just once; the ten biggest clones take up 0.99%. The CDR3 has 15 residues. Germline V lookup: CDR1 LGHDT, CDR2 YNNKEL (reference sequence). V lost 1 base to trimming and J lost 1 base; unmatched junction nucleotides: 2. The sequenced sample consisted of peripheral blood. The chain has TRBV3-1 (or the pseudogene TRBV3-2) and TRBJ1-1; TRBD1 matches 8 bases. The source of this sequence is a man between 18 and 35 years old with acute or convalescent COVID-19. CDR3: CASSQAGTGNTEAFF. The CDR3, as DNA: TGTGCCAGCAGCCAAGCCGGGACAGGGAACACTGAAGCTTTCTTT.